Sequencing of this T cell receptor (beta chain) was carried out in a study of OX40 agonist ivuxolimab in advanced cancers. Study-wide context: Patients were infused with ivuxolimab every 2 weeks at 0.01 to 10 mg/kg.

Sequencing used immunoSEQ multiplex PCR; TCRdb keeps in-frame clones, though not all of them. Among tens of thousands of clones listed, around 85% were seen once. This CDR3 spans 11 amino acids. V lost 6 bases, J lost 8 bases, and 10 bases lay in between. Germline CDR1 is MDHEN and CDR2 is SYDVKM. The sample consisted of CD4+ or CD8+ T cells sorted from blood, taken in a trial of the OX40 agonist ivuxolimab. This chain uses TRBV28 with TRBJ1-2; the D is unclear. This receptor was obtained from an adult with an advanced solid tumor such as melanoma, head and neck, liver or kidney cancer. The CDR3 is CASRGPRGYTF. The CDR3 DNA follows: TGTGCCAGCAGGGGTCCAAGGGGCTACACCTTC.